This TCR beta chain was profiled in a study of OX40 agonist ivuxolimab in advanced cancers. The V end lost 4 bases, the J end lost 3 bases, and 15 bases lay between the germline ends. CDR1 is SGHAT, CDR2 FQDESV, per germline (reference sequence). The CDR3 has 15 residues. Whole-study findings and limits: The investigators did not determine what antigen specificity the expanded peripheral T cells had. Partial responders treated at 0.1-3.0 mg/kg exhibited clonal expansion among the lowest measured.

Sequencing used immunoSEQ multiplex PCR; TCRdb keeps in-frame clones, though not all of them. Altogether fewer than 25,000 clones are present, nearly 85% being singletons, with the ten largest covering more than 6.5%. On cycle 4 day 1 and cycle 7 day 1, as well as at baseline, blood was sampled. Details on this clone: No antigen is known for it.

The sequencing here drew on CD4+ or CD8+ T cells sorted from blood, taken in a trial of the OX40 agonist ivuxolimab. This receptor was obtained from an adult with an advanced solid tumor such as melanoma, head and neck, liver or kidney cancer. The rearrangement links TRBV11-1 to TRBJ2-5; tentatively, D is TRBD1 or TRBD2 (5 bases each). In DNA form, the CDR3 reads TGTGCCAGCAGCTATACAGGAGGCAGGGAAGAGACCCAGTACTTC. As protein: CASSYTGGREETQYF.